This T cell receptor (beta chain) was recovered during a study of T cell changes during pregnancy in multiple sclerosis. V was cut by 6 bases and J by 6 bases, with 11 bases left in between. CDR1 and CDR2 (germline): SNHLY, FYNNEI. This CDR3 comprises 12 residues. Produced via immunoSEQ multiplex PCR; TCRdb's table is partial and in-frame only. Here the sample spans about 72,000 clones, about nine tenths being singletons. Specimen: peripheral blood, collected in the third trimester of pregnancy. The chain uses TRBV2 and TRBJ1-2, with D possibly matching TRBD1 (5 bases). This TCR derives from a female donor in good health, enrolled as a control in a pregnancy study. The CDR3 DNA is TGTGCCAGCAGCATGGCGGGACATGGCTACACCTTC. Amino acids: CASSMAGHGYTF.